Listed here are 11 T cell receptor beta chains from one sample, sequenced in a study of blood T cell repertoires in COVID-19. The table came from immunoSEQ multiplex PCR; TCRdb's copy has only in-frame clones and leaves some out. The repertoire consists of 380,000 or so clones, with over 65% occurring once and the leading ten covering under 1.2%. Specimen: peripheral blood. These receptors all come from a human donor with acute or convalescent COVID-19. The donor label of this sample is uncertain.

As for this clone: This same CDR3 is encoded by further DNA sequences in the sample. The J gene is TRBJ2-3, the V gene TRBV6-1; 9 bases map to TRBD2. V shed 2 bases and J 4 bases; nucleotides not matched to a gene: 4. CDR1 MNHNS and CDR2 SASEGT come from the germline V gene. CDR3 length equals 15 residues. The CDR3 DNA follows: TGTGCCAGCAGTGAACTGGCGGGAGGGCCAGATACGCAGTATTTT. This translates into CASSELAGGPDTQYF.

This rearrangement joins TRBV19 to TRBJ1-4, with TRBD1 matching 10 bases. Germline CDR1 is LNHDA and CDR2 is SQIVND (reference sequence). V trimming: 10 bases; J trimming: 0 bases; junction bases outside the gene matches: 5. The CDR3 totals 15 residues. Here the CDR3 reads CATRTGGATNEKLFF. CDR3 DNA: TGTGCCACCAGGACAGGGGGTGCAACTAATGAAAAACTGTTTTTT.

This chain joins TRBV27 and TRBJ2-1; the match to TRBD2 covers 8 bases. This CDR3 region has 17 residues. CDR1 MNHEY and CDR2 SMNVEV come from the germline V gene (reference sequence). J was trimmed by 4 bases and V by 6 bases; bases with no gene match: 14. CDR3: CASSIQDPGLGYNEQFF. As DNA, the CDR3 is TGTGCCAGCAGCATACAAGACCCGGGACTAGGGTACAATGAGCAGTTCTTC.

V is TRBV18 and J is TRBJ2-1, with 13 bases aligning to TRBD2. This CDR3 has 15 amino acids. Trimming took 3 bases from V and 9 from J; bases not matched to a gene: 5. Per germline, CDR1 KGHSH and CDR2 LQKENI. The CDR3 DNA reads TGTGCCAGCTCACCTGGACTAGCGGGAGCGGGTGAGCAGTTCTTC. Its translation is CASSPGLAGAGEQFF. The full variable domain, completed using reference TRBV18 and TRBJ2-1, is NAGVMQNPRHLVRRRGQEARLRCSPMKGHSHVYWYRQLPEEGLKFMVYLQKENIIDESGMPKERFSAEFPKEGPSILRIQQVVRGDSAAYFCASSPGLAGAGEQFFGPGTRLTVL.

The chain is built from TRBV11-2 and TRBJ1-2; the D is unclear. CDR1 and CDR2 (germline): SGHAT, FQNNGV. CDR3 size: 15 residues. V was clipped by 5 bases and J by 3 bases, with 16 bases between them. CDR3 protein: CASSQTRPAHYGYTF. The CDR3 nucleotides read TGTGCCAGCAGCCAGACAAGGCCGGCACACTATGGCTACACCTTC.

The chain links TRBV6-5 to TRBJ1-4, with 9 bases fitting TRBD1. The germline V gene has CDR1 MNHEY and CDR2 SVGAGI. The trim removed 5 bases at V and 5 bases at J, leaving 6 bases unmatched. The CDR3 has 15 amino acids. CDR3 DNA sequence: TGTGCCAGCAGTCACGCCGGGACAGGGAATGAAAAACTGTTTTTT. It is translated as CASSHAGTGNEKLFF.

Only a few counts were recorded for this clone. This sequence joins TRBV19 and TRBJ1-5; 7 positions match TRBD1. CDR1 is LNHDA and CDR2 is SQIVND in the germline V gene (reference sequence). The CDR3 is made up of 16 amino acids. V shed 2 bases and J 3 bases; nucleotides not matched to a gene: 7. CDR3 amino acids: CASSIIGRGNNQPQHF. CDR3 bases: TGTGCCAGTAGTATAATCGGCAGGGGGAACAATCAGCCCCAGCATTTT.

This rearrangement joins TRBV7-9 to TRBJ1-6, with D perhaps TRBD1 (5 bases). CDR1 is SEHNR, CDR2 FQNEAQ, per germline (reference sequence). This CDR3 is 15 amino acids long. Trimming pared 4 bases from V and 7 bases from J, leaving 14 bases between. The CDR3, as DNA: TGTGCCAGCAGCTCCCCGGGTGGGGGGAATTCACCCCTCCACTTT. This gives the protein CASSSPGGGNSPLHF.

The CDR3 bases are TGCGCCAGCAGCCAAGACTACCGGAACACTGAAGCTTTCTTT. Encoded protein: CASSQDYRNTEAFF. The chain uses TRBV4-1 and TRBJ1-1; D is uncertain. Trimming removed 0 bases at V and 1 base at J, with 6 bases between. From germline, CDR1 is MGHRA and CDR2 YSYEKL. This CDR3 is 14 amino acids long.

V usage is TRBV14 and J usage is TRBJ1-4, with D possibly TRBD1 on 5 matching bases. Germline V gene lookup returns CDR1 SGHDN and CDR2 FVKESK. Trimming shortened V by 1 base and J by 8 bases, and 11 bases separated the two germline ends. This CDR3 is 14 amino acids long. CDR3 in amino acids: CASSQAQGWEKLFF. The CDR3 DNA reads as TGTGCCAGCAGCCAAGCCCAGGGCTGGGAAAAACTGTTTTTT.

This sequence joins TRBV7-9 and TRBJ1-5; unclear D gene. Trimming removed 5 bases at V and 2 bases at J, with 10 bases between. The CDR3 runs 14 residues. Germline V CDR1 and CDR2: SEHNR, FQNEAQ (reference sequence). CDR3 protein: CASSQAGGNQPQHF. In DNA form, the CDR3 reads TGTGCCAGCAGCCAGGCGGGTGGCAATCAGCCCCAGCATTTT.